This is a list of T cell receptor beta chains from one sample in a study of blood T cell repertoires in COVID-19. Clones were sequenced by immunoSEQ multiplex PCR, and TCRdb holds only the in-frame ones, with some missing. The table has 200,000 to 250,000 clones, approximately 90% seen once. Source material: PBMCs or T cells enriched from blood (not recorded which). All receptors come from a man aged 35 to 55 who had recovered from COVID-19. The CDR3 runs from the conserved cysteine through the conserved F or W. A D gene is named only where the DNA matches it firmly. For some rows the clone size is stated as once, few or many, or as a class when expanded; others skip it.

v_gene	abundance	d_gene	j_gene	CDR3aa	CDR3nt
TRBV28	NA	NA	TRBJ1-6	CASSLRGYNSPLHF	TGTGCCAGCAGTTTAAGAGGGTATAATTCACCCCTCCACTTT
TRBV30	NA	TRBD1	TRBJ1-2	CAWSEQGFGYGYTF	TGTGCCTGGAGTGAACAGGGGTTTGGCTATGGCTACACCTTC
TRBV5-1	NA	NA	TRBJ1-1	CASSLSLPGGTEAFF	TGCGCCAGCAGCTTGTCCCTCCCTGGAGGCACTGAAGCTTTCTTT
TRBV7-2	NA	NA	TRBJ2-7	CASSTQGDVGYEQYF	TGTGCCAGCAGTACACAGGGCGACGTGGGTTACGAGCAGTACTTC
TRBV11-2	once	TRBD2	TRBJ2-3	CASSLGLAASSDTQYF	TGTGCCAGCAGCTTAGGACTAGCGGCTTCCTCAGATACGCAGTATTTT
TRBV6-5	NA	NA	TRBJ1-5	CASSYSQAGQPQHF	TGTGCCAGCAGTTACTCGCAGGCGGGCCAGCCCCAGCATTTT
TRBV30	NA	NA	TRBJ2-7	CAWSPASDSYEQYF	TGTGCCTGGAGTCCCGCTAGCGACTCCTACGAGCAGTACTTC
TRBV29-1	NA	NA	TRBJ1-5	CSVGGLNGNQPQHF	TGCAGCGTAGGCGGGCTGAATGGCAATCAGCCCCAGCATTTT
TRBV4-2	NA	TRBD2	TRBJ2-7	CASSRRDRGLAGGPYEQYF	TGTGCCAGCAGCCGCCGGGACAGGGGACTAGCGGGAGGCCCCTACGAGCAGTACTTC
TRBV3-1/TRBV3-2	NA	TRBD2	TRBJ2-7	CASSQAAGGPYEQYF	TGTGCCAGCAGCCAAGCAGCGGGAGGGCCCTACGAGCAGTACTTC
TRBV5-4	NA	TRBD2	TRBJ2-3	CASSLRLAGNTQYF	TGTGCCAGCAGCCTTCGACTAGCGGGGAATACGCAGTATTTT
TRBV19	NA	TRBD1	TRBJ1-5	CASRDGQARTEPQHF	TGTGCCAGTAGGGACGGACAGGCACGGACGGAGCCCCAGCATTTT
TRBV14	NA	TRBD1	TRBJ1-1	CASSLGQGGEAFF	TGTGCCAGCAGCCTGGGACAGGGGGGTGAAGCTTTCTTT
TRBV28	few	NA	TRBJ1-5	CASSRLSGAGQPQHF	TGTGCCAGCTCCCGTCTATCAGGGGCGGGTCAGCCCCAGCATTTT
TRBV21-1	NA	NA	TRBJ1-3	CASSKRRPGGNTIYF	TGTGCCAGCAGCAAGAGGAGGCCGGGTGGAAACACCATATATTTT
TRBV9	NA	TRBD2	TRBJ2-7	CASSYRGDLSYEQYF	TGTGCCAGCAGCTACCGGGGGGACCTCTCCTACGAGCAGTACTTC
TRBV5-1	few	TRBD2	TRBJ2-1	CASSLAGGGNEQFF	TGCGCCAGCAGCTTGGCTGGGGGGGGCAATGAGCAGTTCTTC
TRBV23-1	NA	NA	TRBJ1-3	CASSQPQLSGNTIYF	TGCGCCAGCAGTCAACCCCAGTTATCTGGAAACACCATATATTTT
TRBV6-5	few	TRBD1	TRBJ1-1	CASIWTGEDTEAFF	TGTGCCAGCATTTGGACAGGGGAGGACACTGAAGCTTTCTTT
TRBV15	NA	TRBD1	TRBJ2-1	CATSREIGDRGRGEQFF	TGTGCCACCAGCAGAGAGATCGGGGACAGGGGGCGCGGTGAGCAGTTCTTC
TRBV29-1	NA	NA	TRBJ2-3	CSVERLGNTDTQYF	TGCAGCGTTGAAAGACTCGGGAACACAGATACGCAGTATTTT
TRBV19	NA	TRBD1	TRBJ2-5	CASSRDRDQETQYF	TGTGCCAGTAGTAGGGACAGAGACCAAGAGACCCAGTACTTC
TRBV2	NA	NA	TRBJ1-3	CASRPGVTGNTIYF	TGTGCCAGCAGGCCGGGGGTTACTGGAAACACCATATATTTT
TRBV10-1	NA	NA	TRBJ1-1	CASILGNTEAFF	TGCGCCAGCATACTCGGGAACACTGAAGCTTTCTTT
TRBV27	NA	TRBD2	TRBJ2-1	CASSLGRGSSYNEQFF	TGTGCCAGCAGCCTGGGGCGGGGGAGCTCCTACAATGAGCAGTTCTTC